This passage covers 27 T cell receptor beta chains from one sample sequenced in a study of long-term antiretroviral therapy in people with HIV. Assay version v3.0 of immunoSEQ was used, and it was run at survey level. This table comes from immunoSEQ multiplex PCR, and its TCRdb copy is limited to in-frame clones, with some not included. The repertoire holds 9,500 to 15,000 clones, with around three quarters as singletons. The sequences come from unsorted PBMCs, collected 0.8 years before starting antiretroviral therapy. Source of these receptors: a woman aged 40 to 55 with HIV.

This chain connects TRBV11-2 to TRBJ2-7; TRBD1 aligns across 8 bases. This CDR3 has 15 amino acids. Germline assignment: CDR1 SGHAT and CDR2 FQNNGV. Germline trimming cut 1 base from V and 7 bases from J; bases unmatched to any gene: 9. This CDR3 reads CASSLVSGDRREQYF. The CDR3 nucleotides read TGTGCCAGCAGCTTAGTTTCCGGGGACAGGCGTGAGCAGTACTTC.

CDR3 protein: CASSRGLAGSYNEQFF. The CDR3 nucleotides read TGTGCCAGCAGCAGAGGACTAGCGGGATCCTACAATGAGCAGTTCTTC. This chain uses TRBV5-8 with TRBJ2-1; TRBD2 matches 12 bases. This CDR3 spans 16 amino acids. The germline V gene has CDR1 SGHTS and CDR2 YDEGEE. V shed 4 bases and J 1 base; nucleotides not matched to a gene: 3.

The rearrangement links TRBV14 to TRBJ1-1; no clear D. The length of the CDR3 is 13 residues. CDR1 and CDR2 from the germline V gene are SGHDN and FVKESK. Between the trimmed V and J ends, which lost 0 bases and 1 base, there was a span of 3 bases. This chain's CDR3 is CASSQERNTEAFF. The CDR3 region has the DNA TGTGCCAGCAGCCAAGAGAGGAACACTGAAGCTTTCTTT.

The chain uses TRBV6-6 and TRBJ2-2; possibly TRBD1 for D (6 bases). Trimming removed 2 bases at V and 4 bases at J, with 14 bases between. Germline V CDR1 and CDR2: MNHNY, SVGAGI (reference sequence). CDR3 length: 16 residues. Written as DNA, the CDR3 is TGTGCCAGCAGTTACCCGGACAGACTCGGCACCGGGGAGCTGTTTTTT. Translation: CASSYPDRLGTGELFF.

The chain is built from TRBV5-1 and TRBJ2-6; D is unresolved. Germline CDR1 and CDR2: SGHRS and YFSETQ. This CDR3 is 16 amino acids long. Trimming removed 0 bases from V and 0 bases from J, with 7 bases in between. The CDR3 reads CASSLVLASGANVLTF. The CDR3 DNA is TGCGCCAGCAGCTTGGTATTAGCCTCTGGGGCCAACGTCCTGACTTTC.

The V call is TRBV7-9, the J call TRBJ2-7, with 9 bases that match TRBD1. There are 15 residues in the CDR3. CDR1 and CDR2 (germline): SEHNR, FQNEAQ (reference sequence). With V trimmed by 3 bases and J by 5 bases, 8 bases remained unmatched. CDR3 sequence: CASSLGTGSFNEQYF. CDR3 nucleotides: TGTGCCAGCAGCTTGGGGACAGGGAGTTTCAACGAGCAGTACTTC.

The chain couples TRBV27 to TRBJ2-7; D possibly matches TRBD1 or TRBD2 (6 bases each). V was trimmed by 5 bases and J by 3 bases, leaving 20 bases between them. The CDR3 has 16 amino acids. Germline values: CDR1 MNHEY, CDR2 SMNVEV (reference sequence). CDR3 in DNA: TGTGCCAGCAGTCCCCGTGGGGGGCCTAGGGTCTACGAGCAGTACTTC. It codes for CASSPRGGPRVYEQYF.

This chain joins TRBV9 and TRBJ1-3; no reliable D call. Germline CDR1 is SGDLS and CDR2 is YYNGEE. The length of the CDR3 is 13 residues. The V end was cut by 1 base, the J end by 5 bases, with 7 bases between. CDR3 residues: CASSVPTRNTIYF. The CDR3 region has the DNA TGTGCCAGCAGCGTACCGACCCGAAACACCATATATTTT.

The chain recombines TRBV7-2 with TRBJ2-7; no clear D. V was pared by 5 bases and J by 0 bases, with 8 bases between. The CDR3 totals 13 residues. The germline gives CDR1 SGHTA, CDR2 FQGNSA. The CDR3 region has the DNA TGTGCCAGCAGCCCCCTAATCTCCTACGAGCAGTACTTC. This encodes CASSPLISYEQYF.

The chain has TRBV7-2 and TRBJ2-7, with D uncertain. The CDR3 is 11 residues long. Germline CDR1 SGHTA, CDR2 FQGNSA. The germline V and J ends were trimmed by 3 bases and 9 bases, with 9 bases remaining between them. In nucleotides, the CDR3 is TGTGCCAGCAGCTTTCGTGAGGCGCAGTACTTC. It yields the protein CASSFREAQYF.

As DNA, the CDR3 is TGTGCCAGCAGCCTTCGGACAGGGATCGCCTACGAGCAGTACTTC. As protein: CASSLRTGIAYEQYF. The chain has TRBV27 and TRBJ2-7, with TRBD1 identical over 8 bases. From germline, CDR1 is MNHEY and CDR2 SMNVEV (reference sequence). The CDR3 extends over 15 amino acids. With V trimmed by 6 bases and J by 2 bases, 9 bases remained unmatched.

A few counts support this clone. The chain recombines TRBV6-5 with TRBJ1-2; possibly TRBD1 for D (5 bases). Germline assignment: CDR1 MNHEY and CDR2 SVGAGI. This CDR3 region has 13 residues. With 5 bases removed from V and 5 bases from J, the gap between germline ends came to 12 bases. CDR3 sequence (DNA): TGTGCCAGCAGTAGGACAAGCCTATATGGCTACACCTTC. This sequence encodes CASSRTSLYGYTF.

This clone turned up a few times. V gene TRBV7-8 combines with J gene TRBJ2-7, with D unresolved. In germline, CDR1 is SGHVS, CDR2 FQNEAQ. The CDR3 loop spans 14 amino acids. Trimming took off 1 base at V and 2 bases at J, with 9 bases between the two ends. CDR3 bases: TGTGCCAGCAGCTTAGAGGTGCAGGCCTACGAGCAGTACTTC. Residues: CASSLEVQAYEQYF.

This chain uses TRBV11-3 with TRBJ2-6, with a possible D match to TRBD1 (5 bases). Germline CDR1 reads SGHNT; CDR2 reads YENEEA. The V gene lost 5 bases and the J gene lost 3 bases, with 14 bases spanning the gap. This CDR3 contains 16 residues. This chain's CDR3 is CASSVGQGSGANVLTF. CDR3 DNA sequence: TGTGCCAGCAGCGTTGGGCAGGGTAGTGGGGCCAACGTCCTGACTTTC.

This clone was observed a handful of times. The chain is built from TRBV14 and TRBJ2-1, with D possibly matching TRBD1 (5 bases). Germline V lookup: CDR1 SGHDN, CDR2 FVKESK. Trimming pared 0 bases from V and 10 bases from J, leaving 10 bases between. This CDR3 is built from 13 residues. CDR3 amino acids: CASSQEGLYEQFF. The DNA of the CDR3 is TGTGCCAGCAGCCAAGAGGGGCTCTACGAGCAGTTCTTC.

The V gene is TRBV18, the J gene TRBJ2-7; maybe TRBD2 (6 bases). Deletions cut 2 bases from V and 1 base from J, with 9 bases between. The length of the CDR3 is 14 residues. The V gene's germline CDR1 is KGHSH and CDR2 LQKENI. CDR3 DNA sequence: TGTGCCAGCTCACCATCGCGGGGATCCTACGAGCAGTACTTC. Residues: CASSPSRGSYEQYF.

This clone was found a few times. The V gene is TRBV18, the J gene TRBJ1-2, with D possibly TRBD1 on 5 matching bases. Trimming left V 2 bases short and J 5 bases short, with 9 bases between. This CDR3 is built from 13 residues. Germline-derived CDR1 and CDR2 are KGHSH and LQKENI. CDR3 loop: CASSPSGGYGYTF. The CDR3 DNA sequence: TGTGCCAGCTCACCATCTGGGGGATATGGCTACACCTTC.

The V and J genes are TRBV9 and TRBJ2-5; TRBD2 agrees at 9 bases. The J segment lost 2 bases and the V segment lost 0 bases, leaving 8 bases of the junction unmatched. This CDR3 comprises 17 residues. The germline gives CDR1 SGDLS, CDR2 YYNGEE. CDR3 DNA sequence: TGTGCCAGCAGCGTAGGCGCGGGAGGGCCGGGTCAAGAGACCCAGTACTTC. It is translated as CASSVGAGGPGQETQYF.

J is TRBJ2-2 and V is TRBV15, with 11 bases fitting TRBD2. J gave up 4 bases and V 3 bases, and 1 base lay outside the gene matches. There are 15 residues in the CDR3. Per germline, CDR1 LNHNV and CDR2 YYDKDF (reference sequence). CDR3 loop: CATSSGTSGTGELFF. In DNA form, the CDR3 reads TGTGCCACCAGCAGCGGGACTAGCGGCACCGGGGAGCTGTTTTTT.

The chain has TRBV2 and TRBJ1-2; D not certain. The germline gives CDR1 SNHLY, CDR2 FYNNEI. The CDR3 has 12 amino acids. V was clipped by 7 bases and J by 4 bases, with 10 bases between them. The CDR3 DNA reads as TGTGCCAGCATTGGAGGGCCCTATGGCTACACCTTC. Protein product: CASIGGPYGYTF.

V is TRBV5-1 and J is TRBJ2-2, with D possibly TRBD1 on 5 matching bases. Germline V gives CDR1 SGHRS, CDR2 YFSETQ. V shed 0 bases and J shed 2 bases, with 8 bases lying between them. The CDR3 is 15 residues long. CDR3 DNA sequence: TGCGCCAGCAGCTTGGGTCAGGGTAACACCGGGGAGCTGTTTTTT. Protein sequence: CASSLGQGNTGELFF.

The chain couples TRBV7-6 to TRBJ2-7; D is ambiguous. The ends were cut back, 5 bases at V and 3 bases at J, with 17 bases in the middle. The CDR3 is 15 residues long. Germline V CDR1 and CDR2: SGHVS, FNYEAQ. The CDR3 coding sequence is TGTGCCAGCAGCGCAACAGAGAATTATCTCTACGAGCAGTACTTC. Its protein is CASSATENYLYEQYF.

This chain joins TRBV5-8 and TRBJ2-7, with 7 positions matching TRBD2. The CDR3 is 14 residues long. J lost 9 bases, V lost 1 base, and 10 bases had no gene match. Germline CDR1 is SGHTS and CDR2 is YDEGEE. The CDR3: CASSLRGVVYPQYF. CDR3 nucleotide sequence: TGTGCCAGCAGCTTGCGGGGGGTCGTTTATCCGCAGTACTTC.

CDR3 loop: CASSQDPGQRAFF. In nucleotides, the CDR3 is TGCGCCAGCAGCCAAGATCCGGGACAGAGAGCTTTCTTT. This rearrangement joins TRBV4-1 to TRBJ1-1, with 7 bases fitting TRBD1. This CDR3 comprises 13 residues. Germline V gene lookup returns CDR1 MGHRA and CDR2 YSYEKL. The V and J ends lost 0 bases and 10 bases, in that order; junction bases with no gene match: 5.

The V and J genes are TRBV7-8 and TRBJ2-5; D perhaps matches TRBD2 (6 bases). The better agreement between TRBJ2-7 and the DNA end casts doubt on the J call. CDR3 length: 14 amino acids. The germline gives CDR1 SGHVS, CDR2 FQNEAQ. Here the CDR3 reads CASSLAAGIDEQYF. CDR3 nucleotide sequence: TGTGCCAGCAGCTTAGCGGCGGGAATCGACGAGCAGTACTTC.

The V call is TRBV5-1, the J call TRBJ2-1; 7 positions match TRBD2. Germline loops: CDR1 SGHRS, CDR2 YFSETQ. V lost 4 bases to trimming and J lost 2 bases; unmatched junction nucleotides: 3. CDR3 size: 14 residues. The CDR3 nucleotides read TGCGCCAGCAGCCCGAGCGGGACCTACAATGAGCAGTTCTTC. This codes for CASSPSGTYNEQFF. The full variable domain, with the rest looked up from reference TRBV5-1 and TRBJ2-1, is KAGVTQTPRYLIKTRGQQVTLSCSPISGHRSVSWYQQTPGQGLQFLFEYFSETQRNKGNFPGRFSGRQFSNSRSEMNVSTLELGDSALYLCASSPSGTYNEQFFGPGTRLTVL.

This chain joins TRBV29-1 and TRBJ2-2, with TRBD2 identical over 7 bases. CDR1 is SQVTM, CDR2 ANQGSEA, per germline. The CDR3 is made up of 12 amino acids. V trimming: 3 bases; J trimming: 6 bases; junction bases outside the gene matches: 1. CDR3 nucleotides: TGCAGCGTTGATGGGGGGGCCGGGGAGCTGTTTTTT. Its protein product is CSVDGGAGELFF.